These T cell receptor beta chains were read from a single sample in a study of T cells in Graves' hyperthyroidism and ophthalmopathy. A single record per CDR3 protein comes from TCRdb applying MiXCR to the multiplex PCR reads. This table holds approximately 400,000 distinct CDR3 sequences, around 18% found once. Sequenced sample: blood. These receptors were taken from a man in his late teens or twenties with Graves' ophthalmopathy. The CDR3 runs from the conserved cysteine through the conserved F or W.

V: TRBV6-5; length: 15; J: TRBJ2-5; CDR3: CASSYGDSSKETQYF
V: TRBV7-2; length: 15; J: TRBJ2-7; CDR3: CASSLSRQHSYEQYF
V: TRBV5-1; length: 14; J: TRBJ1-1; CDR3: CASSPGQSYTEAFF
V: TRBV19; length: 15; J: TRBJ1-5; CDR3: CASSRRGELNQPQHF
V: TRBV5-1; length: 16; J: TRBJ1-5; CDR3: CASLTRNRDNNQPQHF
V: TRBV6-2/TRBV6-3; length: 14; J: TRBJ2-3; CDR3: CASTSAGYGDTQYF
V: TRBV5-1; length: 13; J: TRBJ1-2; CDR3: CASSLDNNYGYTF
V: TRBV14; length: 14; J: TRBJ1-2; CDR3: CASSQGVGTIGYTF
V: TRBV6-2/TRBV6-3; length: 13; J: TRBJ1-1; CDR3: CASRDRLNTEAFF
V: TRBV6-1; length: 12; J: TRBJ1-1; CDR3: CASRQGNTEAFF
V: TRBV4-1; length: 14; J: TRBJ2-2; CDR3: CASSLFWATGELFF
V: TRBV11-2; length: 12; J: TRBJ1-1; CDR3: CASSSGQVPAFF
V: TRBV5-1; length: 15; J: TRBJ2-5; CDR3: CASSLRTAGQETQYF
V: TRBV4-1; length: 16; J: TRBJ2-3; CDR3: CASSPQRGPGTDTQYF
V: TRBV7-9; length: 15; J: TRBJ2-1; CDR3: CASSLPGGPGNEQFF
V: TRBV20-1; length: 14; J: TRBJ1-1; CDR3: CSAAINFWSTEAFF
V: TRBV29-1; length: 14; J: TRBJ2-7; CDR3: CSVETGVSPYEQYF
V: TRBV29-1; length: 13; J: TRBJ1-1; CDR3: CSVTVGSGTEAFF
V: TRBV5-1; length: 13; J: TRBJ1-3; CDR3: CASSMDTGNTIYF
V: TRBV29-1; length: 18; J: TRBJ2-1; CDR3: CSVTDGLPRGTRYNEQFF
V: TRBV20-1; length: 11; J: TRBJ2-5; CDR3: CSASPQETQYF
V: TRBV6-1; length: 14; J: TRBJ2-7; CDR3: CASSSRGPGYEQYF
V: TRBV27; length: 15; J: TRBJ2-6; CDR3: CASSLLGSGANVLTF
V: TRBV11-2; length: 15; J: TRBJ2-5; CDR3: CASSSGTSGGETQYF
V: TRBV15; length: 13; J: TRBJ2-1; CDR3: CATSSYLSNEQFF
V: TRBV5-1; length: 11; J: TRBJ2-7; CDR3: CASSLGPEQYF
V: TRBV29-1; length: 15; J: TRBJ2-5; CDR3: CSVGDLGQGQETQYF
V: TRBV3-1; length: 18; J: TRBJ2-5; CDR3: CASSQDPGLAGVGETQYF